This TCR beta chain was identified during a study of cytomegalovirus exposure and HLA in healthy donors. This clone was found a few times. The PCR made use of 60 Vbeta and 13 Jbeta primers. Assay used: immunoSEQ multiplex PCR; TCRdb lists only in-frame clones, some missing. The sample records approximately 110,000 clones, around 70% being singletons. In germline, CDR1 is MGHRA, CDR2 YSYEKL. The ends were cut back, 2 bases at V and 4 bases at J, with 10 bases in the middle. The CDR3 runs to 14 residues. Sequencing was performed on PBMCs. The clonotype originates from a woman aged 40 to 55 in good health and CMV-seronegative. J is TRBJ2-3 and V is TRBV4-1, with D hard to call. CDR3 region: CASSQLHSSDTQYF. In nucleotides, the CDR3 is TGCGCCAGCAGCCAACTCCACTCCTCAGATACGCAGTATTTT.